Reported below is one TCR beta chain. The antigen remains undetermined. This entry is derived from a study of T cell responses to AZD1222 COVID-19 vaccine. It was second doses at about 4 or about 12 weeks that were pooled. The CDR3 totals 12 residues. The ends were cut back, 5 bases at V and 6 bases at J, with 9 bases in the middle. The study, taken as a whole, reports: Baseline testing showed seropositivity in only a handful of AZD1222 recipients.

Produced via immunoSEQ multiplex PCR; TCRdb's table is partial and in-frame only. The repertoire holds roughly 99,000 clones, with about nine tenths as singletons. This TCR was recovered from an adult who received the AZD1222 COVID-19 vaccine. The chain uses TRBV12-3 or TRBV12-4 and TRBJ2-3, with D possibly being TRBD2 (5 bases). The source was peripheral blood, collected 28 days after the second AZD1222 dose. CDR3 in DNA: TGTGCCAGCAGTCAGAGGAGGGATACGCAGTATTTT. It translates to CASSQRRDTQYF.